Listed here are 5 T cell receptor beta chains from one sample, sequenced in a study of response to subunit inactivated influenza vaccine. From the RT-PCR reads, TCRdb called clonotypes with MiXCR, one entry per CDR3 protein. The top ten hold about a tenth of the sample, which has 500,000 to 600,000 distinct CDR3 sequences, about 10% seen once. The material was PBMCs from blood, obtained on the day of vaccination. The receptors come from a man over 45 who received an inactivated influenza vaccine.

This clonotype was seen many times. The rearrangement joins TRBV5-5 to TRBJ2-3; 7 nucleotides line up with TRBD2. V shed 0 bases and J 6 bases; nucleotides not matched to a gene: 7. CDR1 is SGHKS and CDR2 is YYEKEE in the germline V gene (reference sequence). This CDR3 has 15 amino acids. CDR3 protein: CASSLVSAGRDTQYF. The CDR3 DNA is TGTGCCAGCAGCTTGGTTTCAGCGGGGCGGGATACGCAGTATTTT.

The rearrangement links TRBV7-2 to TRBJ1-3; TRBD1 agrees at 7 bases. The CDR3 totals 16 residues. Germline assignment: CDR1 SGHTA and CDR2 FQGNSA. V lost 4 bases and J lost 3; bases outside the gene matches: 9. As DNA, the CDR3 is TGTGCCAGCAGCTCCCAGACAGGGAGAAGTGGAAACACCATATATTTT. Protein sequence: CASSSQTGRSGNTIYF.

The rearrangement joins TRBV20-1 to TRBJ2-5; D gene unclear. Between the trimmed V and J ends, which lost 6 bases and 5 bases, there was a span of 19 bases. This CDR3 region has 14 residues. From germline, CDR1 is DFQATT and CDR2 SNEGSKA (reference sequence). This chain's CDR3 is CSAIPPSGGETQYF. The CDR3 DNA follows: TGCAGTGCCATCCCCCCCTCGGGTGGGGAGACCCAGTACTTC.

This clonotype was detected only a few times. This rearrangement joins TRBV29-1 to TRBJ2-7; D gene uncertain. V lost 0 bases, J lost 5 bases, and 8 bases lay in between. The CDR3 extends over 12 amino acids. Germline V gene sequence: CDR1 SQVTM, CDR2 ANQGSEA. Here the CDR3 reads CSVEDGHHEQYF. CDR3 DNA sequence: TGCAGCGTTGAAGATGGGCACCACGAGCAGTACTTC.

This clonotype was recorded many times. The V call is TRBV12-3 or TRBV12-4, the J call TRBJ2-2; D call uncertain. The length of the CDR3 is 15 residues. With 3 bases removed from V and 0 bases from J, the gap between germline ends came to 8 bases. The CDR3 nucleotides read TGTGCCAGCAGTTTTATTTGGGCGAACACCGGGGAGCTGTTTTTT. Amino acids: CASSFIWANTGELFF.